The 6 T cell receptor beta chains reported below all come from one sample, sequenced in a study of blood T cell repertoires in COVID-19. Assay used: immunoSEQ multiplex PCR; TCRdb lists only in-frame clones, some missing. This table holds about 400,000 clones, 89% found once. The source material was PBMCs or T cells enriched from blood (not recorded which). These receptors all stem from a woman aged 25 to 39 who had recovered from COVID-19.

This chain links TRBV30 with TRBJ1-6; tentative D call: TRBD1 (6 bases). CDR1 GTSNPN and CDR2 SVGIG come from the germline V gene (reference sequence). The V end lost 6 bases, the J end lost 0 bases, and 12 bases lay between the germline ends. There are 15 residues in the CDR3. In nucleotides, the CDR3 is TGTGCCTGTGATACAGGGAGCTCCTATAATTCACCCCTCCACTTT. This translates into CACDTGSSYNSPLHF.

The chain couples TRBV30 to TRBJ2-1, with D perhaps matching TRBD2 (5 bases). This CDR3 comprises 18 residues. Germline CDR1 is GTSNPN and CDR2 is SVGIG (reference sequence). The V and J ends lost 1 base and 6 bases respectively, with 25 bases between them. DNA for the CDR3: TGTGCCTGGAGTGCCGTTCTAGCACGTCTAGACCGTTCCAATGAGCAGTTCTTC. Protein sequence: CAWSAVLARLDRSNEQFF.

The rearrangement links TRBV11-3 to TRBJ2-3, with 10 bases fitting TRBD1. Germline lookup yields CDR1 SGHNT and CDR2 YENEEA. With V trimmed by 4 bases and J by 4 bases, 8 bases remained unmatched. The CDR3 runs 16 residues. This CDR3 is CASSSDRGRSADTQYF. In DNA, the CDR3 is TGTGCCAGCAGCTCTGACAGGGGGCGAAGCGCAGATACGCAGTATTTT.

This clone occurred once. This chain connects TRBV5-1 to TRBJ1-3; a possible D gene is TRBD1 (5 bases). Looked up from germline, CDR1 is SGHRS and CDR2 is YFSETQ. The CDR3 contains 15 residues. The V end was cut by 1 base, the J end by 0 bases, with 8 bases between. The chain's CDR3 is CASSLTGRSGNTIYF. The CDR3 DNA reads as TGCGCCAGCAGCTTGACAGGCCGCTCTGGAAACACCATATATTTT.

V is TRBV19 and J is TRBJ1-3; D not resolved. CDR1 and CDR2 from the germline V gene are LNHDA and SQIVND (reference sequence). Deletions cut 6 bases from V and 4 bases from J, with 7 bases between. The CDR3 consists of 12 residues. The CDR3 coding sequence is TGTGCCAGTAGGGCACCAGGAAACACCATATATTTT. Protein product: CASRAPGNTIYF.

This clone was recorded a few times. The V gene is TRBV3-1 (or the pseudogene TRBV3-2), the J gene TRBJ2-3, with 13 bases fitting TRBD2. The CDR3 contains 16 residues. Germline CDR1 is LGHDT and CDR2 is YNNKEL (reference sequence). The V and J ends lost 4 bases and 2 bases, in that order; junction bases with no gene match: 3. This CDR3 is CASSPTSGGLTDTQYF. CDR3 nucleotides: TGTGCCAGCAGCCCGACTAGCGGGGGGCTCACAGATACGCAGTATTTT.